The 14 T cell receptor beta chains given below trace back to one sample, sequenced in a study of CD8+CD57+ T cells in acquired aplastic anemia. The study profiled TCR beta VDJ and CDR3 using genomic DNA as template. MiXCR, run by TCRdb on the reads, gives a single entry per CDR3 protein. Counted here are about 240,000 distinct CDR3 sequences, more than 40% occurring once; the ten biggest clones make up about 8.3%. All patients picked for sequencing had shown, by flow cytometry, an expansion of CD8+CD57+ cells. The sample taken for sequencing was sorted CD4+, CD8+, or CD8+CD57+ T cells (not recorded which) from PBMCs. All receptors derive from a human donor with aplastic anemia.

The chain couples TRBV2 to TRBJ1-5; D uncertain. Trimming left V 6 bases short and J 0 bases short, with 6 bases between. The CDR3 runs to 13 residues. CDR1 SNHLY and CDR2 FYNNEI come from the germline V gene. The CDR3 nucleotides read TGTGCCAGCAGCGAGAGTAGCAATCAGCCCCAGCATTTT. It yields the protein CASSESSNQPQHF.

The V gene is TRBV5-1, the J gene TRBJ2-5, with D possibly being TRBD2 (6 bases). The CDR3 covers 13 residues. CDR1 is SGHRS, CDR2 YFSETQ, per germline. The V and J ends lost 7 bases and 5 bases respectively, with 15 bases between them. The CDR3 DNA reads as TGCGCCAGCGATACGGGAGAGGGGGAGACCCAGTACTTC. It encodes CASDTGEGETQYF. The full variable domain, completed using reference TRBV5-1 and TRBJ2-5, is KAGVTQTPRYLIKTRGQQVTLSCSPISGHRSVSWYQQTPGQGLQFLFEYFSETQRNKGNFPGRFSGRQFSNSRSEMNVSTLELGDSALYLCASDTGEGETQYFGPGTRLLVL.

The V gene is TRBV5-4, the J gene TRBJ1-6, with 8 bases matching TRBD1. Losses at the gene ends were 4 bases for V and 4 bases for J; bases not matched to a gene: 10. This CDR3 region has 17 residues. Germline V gives CDR1 SGHNT, CDR2 YYREEE (reference sequence). The CDR3 region has the DNA TGTGCCAGCAGCGGGGGGACAGGCGAACCATATAATTCACCCCTCCACTTT. The encoded protein is CASSGGTGEPYNSPLHF.

This clonotype was recorded many times. It is likely a read error, because the conserved phenylalanine at the end of the CDR3 is missing. It is unclear where the CDR3 begins or ends on the DNA, so no DNA is shown, and the CDR3 is as TCRdb lists it. The chain has TRBV6-6 and TRBJ2-7; the table's TRBD2 call for D was not verified on the DNA. Germline assignment: CDR1 MNHNY and CDR2 SVGAGI (reference sequence). A total of 10 residues make up the CDR3, ends included. CDR3 amino acids: CASSYPNRAG.

Ten or more counts support this clonotype. The rearrangement uses TRBV14 and TRBJ2-3; 9 nucleotides agree with TRBD2. The CDR3 spans 17 residues. Germline CDR1 and CDR2: SGHDN and FVKESK. V dropped 4 bases and J dropped 7; count of bases not matched to a gene: 15. CDR3 in amino acids: CASSPYDISGSLNTQYF. The CDR3 region has the DNA TGTGCCAGCAGCCCCTACGATATTAGCGGGAGTTTAAATACGCAGTATTTT.

Worth noting for this clonotype: A read error is possible here, since a much larger clone lies one base away. The genes are TRBV11-2 and TRBJ2-2; D might be TRBD2 (5 bases). Germline V gene lookup returns CDR1 SGHAT and CDR2 FQNNGV. The CDR3 runs 12 residues. CDR3 protein: CASSSSAGELVF. The CDR3 DNA sequence: TGTGCCAGCAGTTCGTCAGCCGGGGAGCTGGTTTTT. Together with reference TRBV11-2 and TRBJ2-2, the CDR3 gives the full variable domain: EAGVAQSPRYKIIEKRQSVAFWCNPISGHATLYWYQQILGQGPKLLIQFQNNGVVDDSQLPKDRFSAERLKGVDSTLKIQPAKLEDSAVYLCASSSSAGELVFGEGSRLTVL.

Only a few counts were recorded for this clonotype. No conserved phenylalanine or tryptophan ends this CDR3, so it is likely a read error. CDR3 amino acids: CNSGVGVKDVEAFL. The CDR3 DNA reads TGCAATTCGGGGGTGGGGGTTAAGGACGTGGAGGCTTTCCTT. This chain joins TRBV29-1 and TRBJ1-1; the D gene is possibly TRBD1 (5 bases). CDR1 and CDR2 (germline): SQVTM, ANQGSEA. CDR3 length: 14 amino acids.

Regarding this clonotype: The germline gene is not matched at one end of the junction; a read error may be the cause. This rearrangement joins TRBV9 to TRBJ1-6; D might be TRBD1 (6 bases). The CDR3 sequence is 15 residues long. Germline-derived CDR1 and CDR2 are SGDLS and YYNGEE. This chain's CDR3 is CACRPSSGDNSPLHF. DNA for the CDR3: TGTGCCTGCAGACCATCTTCAGGGGATAATTCACCCCTCCACTTT.

This clonotype was recorded many times. The chain is built from TRBV5-1 and TRBJ1-2, with a possible D match to TRBD1 (6 bases). Trimming took 1 base from V and 3 from J, leaving 22 bases between them. CDR3 length equals 18 residues. Per germline, CDR1 SGHRS and CDR2 YFSETQ. The CDR3 bases are TGCGCCAGCAGCTTGTACGTGGGGACAACCTTATTCTACTATGGCTACACCTTC. Its protein is CASSLYVGTTLFYYGYTF.

This clonotype was counted at least ten times. The chain couples TRBV19 to TRBJ1-3; D is possibly TRBD1 (5 bases). The germline gives CDR1 LNHDA, CDR2 SQIVND (reference sequence). The V gene lost 7 bases and the J gene lost 0 bases, with 10 bases spanning the gap. The CDR3 totals 14 residues. This CDR3 is CASTTGTSGNTIYF. The DNA for the CDR3 is TGTGCCAGTACGACGGGGACCTCTGGAAACACCATATATTTT.

This clonotype was counted ten times or more. The chain is built from TRBV6-1 and TRBJ1-5; D is unresolved. Per germline, CDR1 MNHNS and CDR2 SASEGT. The V and J ends lost 4 bases and 3 bases respectively, with 10 bases between them. The CDR3 spans 14 residues. Here the CDR3 DNA reads TGTGCCAGCAGTGTTAACAACTACAATCAGCCCCAGCATTTT. As protein: CASSVNNYNQPQHF.

The J gene is TRBJ2-1, the V gene TRBV7-3, with 8 bases aligning to TRBD2. The junction had 6 bases not matched to a gene; V was cut back by 3 bases and J by 5 bases. The CDR3 loop spans 15 amino acids. Germline CDR1 and CDR2: SGHTA and FQGTGA. This chain's CDR3 is CASSLSTSEDNEQFF. CDR3 nucleotides: TGTGCCAGCAGCTTGTCGACTAGCGAGGACAATGAGCAGTTCTTC.

This clonotype was recorded many times. The V call is TRBV3-1, the J call TRBJ2-5, with D maybe TRBD2 (6 bases). CDR3 length: 16 amino acids. The V end lost 3 bases, the J end lost 2 bases, and 16 bases lay between the germline ends. Germline CDR1 and CDR2: LGHDT and YNNKEL (reference sequence). The CDR3 sequence: CASSQLGGSFQETQYF. The DNA for the CDR3 is TGTGCCAGCAGCCAGCTCGGAGGGTCCTTTCAAGAGACCCAGTACTTC.

This clonotype was detected many times. The rearrangement joins TRBV5-8 to TRBJ1-2; D call uncertain. The germline V gene encodes CDR1 SGHTS and CDR2 YDEGEE. V shed 4 bases and J shed 4 bases, with 20 bases lying between them. This CDR3 has 16 residues. The CDR3 coding sequence is TGTGCCAGCAGCCCTCAGGATTTCGCTTACCCCTATGGCTACACCTTC. Translated: CASSPQDFAYPYGYTF.